This entry concerns a single T cell receptor (beta chain). The entry originates in a study of patients and donors after allogeneic stem cell transplantation. Via MiXCR, TCRdb re-called the RT-PCR reads, giving one row per CDR3 protein. The table lists around 12,000 distinct CDR3 sequences, around 27% of them singletons. This CDR3 comprises 14 residues. V lost 5 bases, J lost 5 bases, and 7 bases stayed unmatched. CDR1 is DFQATT, CDR2 SNEGSKA, per germline (reference sequence). V and J are TRBV20-1 and TRBJ1-5; TRBD1 agrees at 9 bases. The sequence derives from a human donor who was either an allogeneic HSCT recipient or a stem cell or donor lymphocyte infusion donor (not recorded which). It is not recorded whose cells these are; they may come from a transplant donor. The sample taken for sequencing was blood, either unsorted or a sorted T cell fraction (not recorded which). CDR3 loop: CSAWTGVLDQPQHF. The CDR3 region has the DNA TGCAGTGCTTGGACAGGGGTTTTGGATCAGCCCCAGCATTTT.